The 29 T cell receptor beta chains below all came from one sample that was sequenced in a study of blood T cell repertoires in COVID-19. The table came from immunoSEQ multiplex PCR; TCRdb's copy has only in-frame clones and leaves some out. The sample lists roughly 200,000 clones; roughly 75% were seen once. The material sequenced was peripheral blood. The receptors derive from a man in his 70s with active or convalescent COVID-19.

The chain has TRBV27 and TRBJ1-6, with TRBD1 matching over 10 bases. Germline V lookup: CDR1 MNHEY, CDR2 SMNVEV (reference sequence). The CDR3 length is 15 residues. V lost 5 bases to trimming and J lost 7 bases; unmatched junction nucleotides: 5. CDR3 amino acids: CASSPAGQGNSPLHF. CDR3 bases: TGTGCCAGCAGTCCGGCGGGACAGGGGAATTCACCCCTCCACTTT.

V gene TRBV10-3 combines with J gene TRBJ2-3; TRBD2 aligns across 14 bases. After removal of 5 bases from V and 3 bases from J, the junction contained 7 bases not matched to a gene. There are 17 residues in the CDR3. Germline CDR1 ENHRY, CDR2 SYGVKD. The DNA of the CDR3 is TGTGCCATCAGTCCGGGACTAGCGGGAGCCTGGACAGATACGCAGTATTTT. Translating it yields CAISPGLAGAWTDTQYF.

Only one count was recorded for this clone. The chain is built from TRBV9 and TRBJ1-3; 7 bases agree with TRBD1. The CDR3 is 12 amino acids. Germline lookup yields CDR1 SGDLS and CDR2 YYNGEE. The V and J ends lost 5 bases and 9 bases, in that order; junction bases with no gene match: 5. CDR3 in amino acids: CASSTGDSTIYF. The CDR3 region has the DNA TGTGCCAGCAGTACAGGGGACAGCACCATATATTTT.

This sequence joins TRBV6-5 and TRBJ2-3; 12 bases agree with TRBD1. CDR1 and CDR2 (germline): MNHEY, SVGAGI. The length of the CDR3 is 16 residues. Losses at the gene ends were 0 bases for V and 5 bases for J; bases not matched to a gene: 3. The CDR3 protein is CASSYSGQGAVDTQYF. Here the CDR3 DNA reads TGTGCCAGCAGTTACTCGGGACAGGGGGCTGTAGATACGCAGTATTTT.

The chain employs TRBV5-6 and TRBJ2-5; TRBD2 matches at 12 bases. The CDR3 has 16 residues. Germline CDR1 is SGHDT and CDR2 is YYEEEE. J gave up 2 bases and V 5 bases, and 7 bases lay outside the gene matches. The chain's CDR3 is CASRPGLAGSQETQYF. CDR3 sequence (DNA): TGTGCCAGCAGACCCGGACTAGCGGGATCACAAGAGACCCAGTACTTC.

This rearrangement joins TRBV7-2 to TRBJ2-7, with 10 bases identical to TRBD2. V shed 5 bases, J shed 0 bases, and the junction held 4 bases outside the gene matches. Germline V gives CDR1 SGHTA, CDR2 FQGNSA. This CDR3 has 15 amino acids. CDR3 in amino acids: CASSQTSGRSYEQYF. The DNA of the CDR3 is TGTGCCAGCAGCCAGACTAGCGGGCGCTCCTACGAGCAGTACTTC. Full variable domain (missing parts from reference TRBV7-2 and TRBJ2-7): GAGVSQSPSNKVTEKGKDVELRCDPISGHTALYWYRQSLGQGLEFLIYFQGNSAPDKSGLPSDRFSAERTGGSVSTLTIQRTQQEDSAVYLCASSQTSGRSYEQYFGPGTRLTVT.

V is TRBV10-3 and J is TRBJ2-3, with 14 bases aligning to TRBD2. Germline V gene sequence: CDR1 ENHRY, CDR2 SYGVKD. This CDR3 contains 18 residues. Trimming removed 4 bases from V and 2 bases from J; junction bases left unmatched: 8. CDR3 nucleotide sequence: TGTGCCATCAGTGTTGGGACTAGCGGGAGTCTAATCACAGATACGCAGTATTTT. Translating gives CAISVGTSGSLITDTQYF.

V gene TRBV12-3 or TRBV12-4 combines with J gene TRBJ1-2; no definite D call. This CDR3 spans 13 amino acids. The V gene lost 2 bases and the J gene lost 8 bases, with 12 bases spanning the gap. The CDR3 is CASSLRILGGYTF. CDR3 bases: TGTGCCAGCAGTTTACGGATCCTCGGGGGCTACACCTTC.

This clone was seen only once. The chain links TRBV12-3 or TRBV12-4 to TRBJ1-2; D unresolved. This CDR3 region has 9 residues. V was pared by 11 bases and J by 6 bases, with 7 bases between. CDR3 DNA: TGTGCCCTTTCCGATGGCTACACCTTC. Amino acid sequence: CALSDGYTF.

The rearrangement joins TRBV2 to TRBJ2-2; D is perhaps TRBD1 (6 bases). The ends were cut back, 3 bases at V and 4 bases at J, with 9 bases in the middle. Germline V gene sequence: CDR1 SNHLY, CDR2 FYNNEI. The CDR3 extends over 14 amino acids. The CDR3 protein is CASSEGASTGELFF. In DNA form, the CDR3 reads TGTGCCAGCAGTGAGGGGGCCAGCACCGGGGAGCTGTTTTTT.

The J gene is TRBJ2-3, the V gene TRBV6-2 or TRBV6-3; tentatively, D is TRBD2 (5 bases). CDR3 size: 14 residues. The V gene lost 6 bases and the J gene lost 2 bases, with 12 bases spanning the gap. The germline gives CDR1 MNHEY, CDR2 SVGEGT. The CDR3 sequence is CASSPLGDTDTQYF. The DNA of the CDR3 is TGTGCCAGCAGCCCGCTCGGGGACACAGATACGCAGTATTTT.

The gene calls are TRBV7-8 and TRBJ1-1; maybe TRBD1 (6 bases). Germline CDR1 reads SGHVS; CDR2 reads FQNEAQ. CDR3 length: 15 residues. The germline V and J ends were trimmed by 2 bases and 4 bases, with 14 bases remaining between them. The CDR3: CASSLMGAWGTEAFF. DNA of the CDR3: TGTGCCAGCAGCTTAATGGGGGCTTGGGGCACTGAAGCTTTCTTT.

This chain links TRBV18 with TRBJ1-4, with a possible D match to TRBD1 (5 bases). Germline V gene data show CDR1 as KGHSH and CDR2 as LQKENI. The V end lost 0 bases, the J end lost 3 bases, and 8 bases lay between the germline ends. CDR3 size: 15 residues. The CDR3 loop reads CASSPPGGANEKLFF. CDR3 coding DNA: TGTGCCAGCTCACCACCGGGGGGGGCTAATGAAAAACTGTTTTTT.

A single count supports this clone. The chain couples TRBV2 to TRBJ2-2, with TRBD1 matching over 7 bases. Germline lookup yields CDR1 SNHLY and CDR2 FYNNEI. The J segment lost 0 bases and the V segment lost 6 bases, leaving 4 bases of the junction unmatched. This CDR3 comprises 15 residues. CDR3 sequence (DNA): TGTGCCAGCAGCGAGGACAGGACGAACACCGGGGAGCTGTTTTTT. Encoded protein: CASSEDRTNTGELFF.

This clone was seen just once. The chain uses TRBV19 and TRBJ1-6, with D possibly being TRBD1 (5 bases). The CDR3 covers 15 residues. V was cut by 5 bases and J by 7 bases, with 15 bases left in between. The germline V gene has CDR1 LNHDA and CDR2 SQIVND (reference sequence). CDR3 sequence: CASSPLTGANSPLHF. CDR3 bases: TGTGCCAGTAGTCCCCTTACTGGGGCGAATTCACCCCTCCACTTT.

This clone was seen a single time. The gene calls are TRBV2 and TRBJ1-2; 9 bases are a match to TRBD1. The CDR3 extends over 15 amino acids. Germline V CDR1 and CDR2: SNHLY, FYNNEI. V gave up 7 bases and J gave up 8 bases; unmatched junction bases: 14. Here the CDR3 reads CASTGSGGQGRGYTF. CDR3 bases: TGTGCCAGCACTGGCTCAGGAGGACAGGGGCGCGGCTACACCTTC.

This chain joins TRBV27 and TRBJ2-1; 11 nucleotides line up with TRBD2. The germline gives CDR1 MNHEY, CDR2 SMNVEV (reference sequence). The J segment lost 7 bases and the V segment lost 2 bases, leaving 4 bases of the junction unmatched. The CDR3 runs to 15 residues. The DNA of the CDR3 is TGTGCCAGCAGTTTAGGTAGCGGGAGGGGGAATGAGCAGTTCTTC. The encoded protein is CASSLGSGRGNEQFF.

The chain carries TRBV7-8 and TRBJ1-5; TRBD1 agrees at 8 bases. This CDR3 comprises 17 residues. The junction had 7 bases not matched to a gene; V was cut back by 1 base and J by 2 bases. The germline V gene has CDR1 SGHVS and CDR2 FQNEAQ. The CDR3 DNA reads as TGTGCCAGCAGCTTAGTGGCAGGGGGCCAGGGCAATCAGCCCCAGCATTTT. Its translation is CASSLVAGGQGNQPQHF.

CDR3 DNA: TGCGCCAGCAGCTTGACAGGGGACGGATCCGGGGAGCTGTTTTTT. Protein product: CASSLTGDGSGELFF. The V gene is TRBV5-1, the J gene TRBJ2-2; TRBD1 matches at 7 bases. Germline V gene sequence: CDR1 SGHRS, CDR2 YFSETQ. After removal of 1 base from V and 6 bases from J, the junction contained 6 bases not matched to a gene. The CDR3 is 15 residues long.

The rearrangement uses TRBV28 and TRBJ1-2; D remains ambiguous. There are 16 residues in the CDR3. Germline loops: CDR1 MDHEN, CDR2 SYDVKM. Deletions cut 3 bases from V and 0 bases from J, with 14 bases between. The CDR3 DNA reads TGTGCCAGCAGTTTCCCCGGGAGTAACTCTAACTATGGCTACACCTTC. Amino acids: CASSFPGSNSNYGYTF.

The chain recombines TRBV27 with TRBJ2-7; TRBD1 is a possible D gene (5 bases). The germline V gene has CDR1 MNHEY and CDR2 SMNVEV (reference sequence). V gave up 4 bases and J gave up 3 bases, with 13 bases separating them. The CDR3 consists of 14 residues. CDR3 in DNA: TGTGCCAGCAGTTCTCAGGGTCGGTACTACGAGCAGTACTTC. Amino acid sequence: CASSSQGRYYEQYF.

CDR3 region: CAWVPGGRNTQYF. CDR3 bases: TGTGCCTGGGTTCCAGGGGGTAGGAATACGCAGTATTTT. The chain joins TRBV30 to TRBJ2-3, with TRBD1 identical over 7 bases. Germline V gene sequence: CDR1 GTSNPN, CDR2 SVGIG (reference sequence). V was clipped by 5 bases and J by 7 bases; unmatched bases: 9. The CDR3 sequence is 13 residues long.

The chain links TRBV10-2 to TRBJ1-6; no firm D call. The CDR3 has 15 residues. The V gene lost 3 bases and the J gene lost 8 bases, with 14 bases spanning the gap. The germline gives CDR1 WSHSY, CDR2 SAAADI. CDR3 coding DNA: TGCGCCAGCAGTGATGACTTAGGCGGATATTCACCCCTCCACTTT. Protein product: CASSDDLGGYSPLHF.

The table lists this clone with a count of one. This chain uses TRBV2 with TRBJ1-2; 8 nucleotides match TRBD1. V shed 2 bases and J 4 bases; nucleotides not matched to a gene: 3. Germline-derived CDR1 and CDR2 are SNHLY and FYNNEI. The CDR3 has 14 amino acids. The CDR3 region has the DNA TGTGCCAGCAGTGAAACCGGACAGGGCTATGGCTACACCTTC. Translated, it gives CASSETGQGYGYTF.

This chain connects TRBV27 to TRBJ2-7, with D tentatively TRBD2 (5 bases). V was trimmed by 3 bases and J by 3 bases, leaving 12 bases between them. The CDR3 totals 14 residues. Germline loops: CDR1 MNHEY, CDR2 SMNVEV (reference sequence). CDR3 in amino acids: CASSFGNRLYEQYF. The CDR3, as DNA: TGTGCCAGCAGTTTCGGGAATAGGCTCTACGAGCAGTACTTC.

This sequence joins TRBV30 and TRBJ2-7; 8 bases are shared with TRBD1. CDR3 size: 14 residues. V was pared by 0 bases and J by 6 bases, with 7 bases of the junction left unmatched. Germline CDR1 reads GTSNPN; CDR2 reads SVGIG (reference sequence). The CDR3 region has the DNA TGTGCCTGGAGTGTAGAGTGGACAGGGCTCGAGCAGTACTTC. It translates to CAWSVEWTGLEQYF.

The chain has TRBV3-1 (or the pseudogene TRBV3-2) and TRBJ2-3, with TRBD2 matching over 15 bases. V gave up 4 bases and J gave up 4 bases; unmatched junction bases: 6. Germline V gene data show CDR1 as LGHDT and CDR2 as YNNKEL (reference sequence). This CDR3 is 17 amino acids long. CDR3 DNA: TGTGCCAGCAGCCCGTTCCGGACTAGCGGGGGGGCAGATACGCAGTATTTT. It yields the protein CASSPFRTSGGADTQYF.

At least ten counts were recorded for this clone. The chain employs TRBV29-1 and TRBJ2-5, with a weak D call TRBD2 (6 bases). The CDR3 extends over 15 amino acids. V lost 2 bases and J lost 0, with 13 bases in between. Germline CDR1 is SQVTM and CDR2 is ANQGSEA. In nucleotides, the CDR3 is TGCAGCGTTGAACGGCTAGCGCAGTACCAAGAGACCCAGTACTTC. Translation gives CSVERLAQYQETQYF. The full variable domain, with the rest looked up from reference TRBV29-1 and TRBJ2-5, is SAVISQKPSRDICQRGTSLTIQCQVDSQVTMMFWYRQQPGQSLTLIATANQGSEATYESGFVIDKFPISRPNLTFSTLTVSNMSPEDSSIYLCSVERLAQYQETQYFGPGTRLLVL.

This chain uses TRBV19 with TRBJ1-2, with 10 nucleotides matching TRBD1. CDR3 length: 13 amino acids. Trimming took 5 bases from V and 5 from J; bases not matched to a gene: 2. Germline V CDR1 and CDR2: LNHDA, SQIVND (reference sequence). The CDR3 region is CASSPGQGYGYTF. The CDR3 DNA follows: TGTGCCAGTAGTCCGGGACAGGGGTATGGCTACACCTTC.